This TCR beta chain was found in a study of blood T cell repertoires in COVID-19. Here immunoSEQ multiplex PCR was the method, and the copy in TCRdb shows in-frame clones only, minus some. The sample holds about 90,000 clones, 70% to 85% seen once. Germline V lookup: CDR1 MNHNY, CDR2 SVGAGI (reference sequence). CDR3 length: 17 residues. V lost 5 bases to trimming and J lost 6 bases; unmatched junction nucleotides: 17. The V and J genes are TRBV6-6 and TRBJ1-1; 8 nucleotides match TRBD1. The receptor was derived from a man between 65 and 85 years old with acute or convalescent COVID-19. Sequenced input: peripheral blood. CDR3 coding DNA: TGTGCCAGCAGTCCCGACAGGGGAGGATATCATAACGCTGAAGCTTTCTTT. As protein: CASSPDRGGYHNAEAFF.